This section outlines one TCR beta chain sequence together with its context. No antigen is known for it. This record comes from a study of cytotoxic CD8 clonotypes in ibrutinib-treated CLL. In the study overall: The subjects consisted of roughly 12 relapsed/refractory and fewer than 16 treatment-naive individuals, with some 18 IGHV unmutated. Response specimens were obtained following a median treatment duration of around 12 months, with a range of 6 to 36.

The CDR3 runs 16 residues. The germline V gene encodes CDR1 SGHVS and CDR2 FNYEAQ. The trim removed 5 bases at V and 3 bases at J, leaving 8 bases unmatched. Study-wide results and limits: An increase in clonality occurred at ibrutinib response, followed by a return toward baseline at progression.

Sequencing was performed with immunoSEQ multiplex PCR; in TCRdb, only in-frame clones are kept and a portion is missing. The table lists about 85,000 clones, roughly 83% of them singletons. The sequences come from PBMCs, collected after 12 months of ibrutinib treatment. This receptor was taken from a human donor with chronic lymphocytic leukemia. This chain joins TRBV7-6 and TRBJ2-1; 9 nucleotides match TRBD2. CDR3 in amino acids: CASSLQSGGNYNEQFF. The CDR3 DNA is TGTGCCAGCAGCCTACAAAGCGGGGGGAACTACAATGAGCAGTTCTTC. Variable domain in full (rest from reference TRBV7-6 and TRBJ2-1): GAGVSQSPRYKVTKRGQDVALRCDPISGHVSLYWYRQALGQGPEFLTYFNYEAQQDKSGLPNDRFSAERPEGSISTLTIQRTEQRDSAMYRCASSLQSGGNYNEQFFGPGTRLTVL.